A selection of T cell receptor beta chains follows, all from one sample in a study of blood T cell repertoires in COVID-19. Assay used: immunoSEQ multiplex PCR; TCRdb lists only in-frame clones, some missing. The table includes some 150,000 clones, approximately 80% detected once. Material for sequencing was peripheral blood. Source of these receptors: a human donor in a cohort sampled during active COVID-19. The CDR3 runs from the conserved cysteine through the conserved F or W.

j_gene	v_gene	CDR3aa
TRBJ1-2	TRBV5-4	CASSQDRGEGYTF
TRBJ1-6	TRBV7-9	CASSLESISPLHF
TRBJ1-1	TRBV5-4	CASRRVDTEAFF
TRBJ2-5	TRBV3-1/TRBV3-2	CASSQGTGDRETQYF
TRBJ2-1	TRBV4-2	CASSLSDRGLNEQFF
TRBJ2-2	TRBV5-1	CASSFSHRGTGELFF
TRBJ1-6	TRBV11-2	CASSLDSVRSSLHF
TRBJ2-1	TRBV5-1	CASSLGTSGPREQFF
TRBJ1-1	TRBV19	CASSMSTEAFF
TRBJ2-3	TRBV5-6	CASSLHGSTDTQYF
TRBJ2-1	TRBV12-3/TRBV12-4	CASSSLSYNEQFF
TRBJ1-6	TRBV11-2	CASSLGQGRTPLHF
TRBJ1-4	TRBV7-2	CASSPGTGEKLFF
TRBJ1-1	TRBV28	CASRSPGQGAFF
TRBJ1-1	TRBV4-1	CASSQGPTGKTEAFF
TRBJ2-5	TRBV9	CASSADGTSLRTQYF
TRBJ2-1	TRBV5-4	CASSLNWRQNNEQFF
TRBJ1-1	TRBV3-1/TRBV3-2	CASSPSYTQGAFF
TRBJ2-3	TRBV19	CASSIMWAADTQYF
TRBJ2-1	TRBV5-1	CASSLAPLGTSDYNEQFF
TRBJ1-6	TRBV6-5	CASSWYTSNSPLHF
TRBJ1-3	TRBV19	CASSIPLTGTPGNTIYF
TRBJ1-1	TRBV7-3	CASSLTGGLGTEAFF
TRBJ1-2	TRBV15	CATSRDGGHTF
TRBJ2-3	TRBV7-2	CASSVAPYTDTQYF
TRBJ1-3	TRBV5-1	CASSPTGGNTIYF
TRBJ2-7	TRBV21-1	CASSTRDSLLYEQYF
TRBJ1-4	TRBV2	CASKRGSATNEKLFF
TRBJ2-1	TRBV2	CASSEEDFPYNEQFF
TRBJ1-1	TRBV28	CASSPALAGTEAFF
TRBJ1-4	TRBV7-9	CASSRRQGTTNEKLFF